The 11 T cell receptor beta chains below come from one sample, sequenced in a study of T cell repertoires in cytomegalovirus infection. TCRdb redid the calling of the reads with MiXCR, one entry per CDR3 protein. Among 310,000 or so distinct CDR3 sequences listed, roughly a sixth were seen once. Material for sequencing was PBMCs. Source of these receptors: a human donor in good health (CMV status not recorded). Some clones in this sample may be carry-over from other donors' samples.

The chain couples TRBV6-5 to TRBJ1-3; a weak D match, TRBD1 (6 bases). Germline loops: CDR1 MNHEY, CDR2 SVGAGI. CDR3 size: 18 residues. The V gene lost 0 bases and the J gene lost 0 bases, with 15 bases spanning the gap. The CDR3 DNA reads as TGTGCCAGCAGTTACTCGATAAAATGGGGGCTCTCTGGAAACACCATATATTTT. Amino acid sequence: CASSYSIKWGLSGNTIYF.

The chain is built from TRBV12-3 or TRBV12-4 and TRBJ2-7, with TRBD1 identical over 7 bases. V was pared by 2 bases and J by 2 bases, with 6 bases of the junction left unmatched. The CDR3 has 15 residues. Here the CDR3 reads CASSLIPGTAYEQYF. The CDR3 DNA reads TGTGCCAGCAGTTTAATTCCCGGGACAGCCTACGAGCAGTACTTC.

This clonotype was counted between two and nine times. This chain joins TRBV4-3 and TRBJ2-5, with 8 bases aligning to TRBD1. This CDR3 has 16 amino acids. In germline, CDR1 is LGHNA, CDR2 YSLEER. V shed 4 bases and J 5 bases; nucleotides not matched to a gene: 12. The CDR3 reads CASSRSWTGQEETQYF. Written as DNA, the CDR3 is TGCGCCAGCAGCCGAAGCTGGACAGGGCAGGAGGAGACCCAGTACTTC.

The DNA for the CDR3 is TGTGCCAGCAGTTTAGGCGGGCGCTCTGGGGCCAACGTCCTGACTTTC. The encoded protein is CASSLGGRSGANVLTF. The chain joins TRBV28 to TRBJ2-6, with a possible D match to TRBD2 (5 bases). From germline, CDR1 is MDHEN and CDR2 SYDVKM. Trimming left V 2 bases short and J 0 bases short, with 8 bases between. The CDR3 length is 16 residues. Full variable domain (remainder filled in from reference TRBV28 and TRBJ2-6): DVKVTQSSRYLVKRTGEKVFLECVQDMDHENMFWYRQDPGLGLRLIYFSYDVKMKEKGDIPEGYSVSREKKERFSLILESASTNQTSMYLCASSLGGRSGANVLTFGAGSRLTVL.

The chain couples TRBV18 to TRBJ2-7; 7 bases map to TRBD1. Germline assignment: CDR1 KGHSH and CDR2 LQKENI. J gave up 7 bases and V 6 bases, and 6 bases lay outside the gene matches. This CDR3 spans 12 amino acids. The DNA for the CDR3 is TGTGCCAGCTCCCTGGACAGGACGGAGCAGTACTTC. Its translation: CASSLDRTEQYF.

There are a few counts of this clonotype. The rearrangement joins TRBV5-5 to TRBJ2-3; tentatively, D is TRBD2 (5 bases). The CDR3 totals 15 residues. Trimming cost V 4 bases and J 0 bases, with 12 bases left between them. The germline V gene has CDR1 SGHKS and CDR2 YYEKEE (reference sequence). CDR3 sequence (DNA): TGTGCCAGCAGCCCGAGGGTAGCTAGCACAGATACGCAGTATTTT. Residues: CASSPRVASTDTQYF.

The table lists this clonotype with a few counts. The chain has TRBV3-1 and TRBJ2-3; 8 nucleotides agree with TRBD2. In germline, CDR1 is LGHDT, CDR2 YNNKEL (reference sequence). The CDR3 extends over 15 amino acids. J gave up 4 bases and V 4 bases, and 7 bases lay outside the gene matches. The DNA of the CDR3 is TGTGCCAGCAGCCCCCCGGGGGGGCTAGCAGATACGCAGTATTTT. Its translation is CASSPPGGLADTQYF.

This chain links TRBV18 with TRBJ2-7, with D tentatively TRBD1 (6 bases). Looked up from germline, CDR1 is KGHSH and CDR2 is LQKENI. The CDR3 runs to 15 residues. Trimming pared 6 bases from V and 0 bases from J, leaving 15 bases between. The CDR3 spells CASSETGPSSYEQYF. The CDR3 DNA reads TGTGCCAGCTCCGAAACAGGGCCTAGCTCCTACGAGCAGTACTTC.

This clonotype was seen more than once but under ten times. The V call is TRBV7-9, the J call TRBJ2-2; possible D gene TRBD1, 6 bases. The germline CDR1 and CDR2 sequences are SEHNR and FQNEAQ (reference sequence). V lost 8 bases and J lost 0, with 19 bases in between. There are 17 residues in the CDR3. This CDR3 is CASVIEQGKTNTGELFF. The DNA of the CDR3 is TGTGCCAGCGTTATAGAGCAGGGGAAAACGAACACCGGGGAGCTGTTTTTT. The whole variable domain, filled in from reference TRBV7-9 and TRBJ2-2, reads DTGVSQNPRHKITKRGQNVTFRCDPISEHNRLYWYRQTLGQGPEFLTYFQNEAQLEKSRLLSDRFSAERPKGSFSTLEIQRTEQGDSAMYLCASVIEQGKTNTGELFFGEGSRLTVL.

The table lists this clonotype with a count of one. The rearrangement uses TRBV28 and TRBJ2-7; D not certain. Germline CDR1 and CDR2: MDHEN and SYDVKM. The V end lost 3 bases, the J end lost 2 bases, and 11 bases lay between the germline ends. The CDR3 runs 14 residues. The CDR3 DNA sequence: TGTGCCAGCAGTTTGGGATACATCGCCTACGAGCAGTACTTC. Its protein product is CASSLGYIAYEQYF. Filled out from reference TRBV28 and TRBJ2-7, the complete variable domain reads DVKVTQSSRYLVKRTGEKVFLECVQDMDHENMFWYRQDPGLGLRLIYFSYDVKMKEKGDIPEGYSVSREKKERFSLILESASTNQTSMYLCASSLGYIAYEQYFGPGTRLTVT.

This clonotype occurred a few times. This chain uses TRBV5-1 with TRBJ2-1; D is perhaps TRBD2 (5 bases). The CDR3 runs 15 residues. Trimming shortened V by 4 bases and J by 0 bases, and 11 bases separated the two germline ends. The germline V gene has CDR1 SGHRS and CDR2 YFSETQ. The chain's CDR3 is CASSGAASSYNEQFF. The CDR3 DNA sequence: TGCGCCAGCAGCGGAGCGGCCAGCTCCTACAATGAGCAGTTCTTC.